The 23 T cell receptor beta chains presented below share a single source sample, sequenced in a study of T cell repertoires in cytomegalovirus infection. Their target antigens are unknown. TCRdb passed the reads through MiXCR, listing each CDR3 protein once. The data show some 940,000 distinct CDR3 sequences, with roughly 30% seen just once and more than 13% held by the top ten. The sequences come from cultured CD8+ T cells from PBMCs, collected from culture after CMV antigen stimulation. The receptors originated from a human donor in good health (CMV status not recorded). Some clones in this sample may be carry-over from other donors' samples.

Only a few counts were recorded for this clonotype. This CDR3 reads CASSPARGAGANVLTF. In DNA form, the CDR3 reads TGTGCCAGCAGTCCAGCAAGGGGGGCTGGGGCCAACGTCCTGACTTTC. The rearrangement joins TRBV28 to TRBJ2-6; the D call may be TRBD1 or TRBD2 (6 bases each). Germline V gives CDR1 MDHEN, CDR2 SYDVKM. V shed 5 bases and J shed 2 bases, with 13 bases lying between them. The CDR3 consists of 16 residues.

The table lists this clonotype with a few counts. In nucleotides, the CDR3 is TGTGCCAGCAGTTACTCGGGGACAGGGGAGGACAATCAGCCCCAGCATTTT. Protein sequence: CASSYSGTGEDNQPQHF. The J gene is TRBJ1-5, the V gene TRBV6-2 or TRBV6-3; 10 bases agree with TRBD1. J lost 3 bases, V lost 0 bases, and 5 bases had no gene match. The CDR3 loop spans 17 amino acids. Germline CDR1 is MNHEY and CDR2 is SVGEGT.

The V gene is TRBV6-1, the J gene TRBJ2-5; 9 bases are shared with TRBD2. V lost 5 bases to trimming and J lost 3 bases; unmatched junction nucleotides: 19. This CDR3 contains 19 residues. Germline V gene data show CDR1 as MNHNS and CDR2 as SASEGT. As DNA, the CDR3 is TGTGCCAGCAGTTCGAGTGATGAGCGGGGGGAAAGCGGGGAAGAGACCCAGTACTTC. Translation: CASSSSDERGESGEETQYF.

The rearrangement links TRBV2 to TRBJ2-4; D unclear. The CDR3 has 10 residues. Germline V gives CDR1 SNHLY, CDR2 FYNNEI. V shed 6 bases and J shed 15 bases, with 12 bases lying between them. The CDR3, as DNA: TGTGCCAGCAGATACAGCGTTTGGTACTTC. This sequence encodes CASRYSVWYF. The full variable domain, its missing parts supplied by reference TRBV2 and TRBJ2-4, is EPEVTQTPSHQVTQMGQEVILRCVPISNHLYFYWYRQILGQKVEFLVSFYNNEISEKSEIFDDQFSVERPDGSNFTLKIRSTKLEDSAMYFCASRYSVWYFGAGTRLSVL.

V is TRBV2 and J is TRBJ2-3; tentative D call: TRBD1 (6 bases). The CDR3 contains 14 residues. V was cut by 10 bases and J by 6 bases, with 20 bases left in between. The germline CDR1 and CDR2 sequences are SNHLY and FYNNEI. The DNA of the CDR3 is TGTGCCACAGGGGACCAAATGTCAATTGATACGCAGTATTTT. The encoded protein is CATGDQMSIDTQYF.

This clonotype was observed many times. This chain joins TRBV28 and TRBJ1-1; no clear D. Germline CDR1 is MDHEN and CDR2 is SYDVKM. CDR3 length: 13 amino acids. V was cut by 2 bases and J by 1 base, with 5 bases left in between. In nucleotides, the CDR3 is TGTGCCAGCAGTTTAGATGCGAACACTGAAGCTTTCTTT. Its protein product is CASSLDANTEAFF.

The J gene is TRBJ1-1, the V gene TRBV5-1; D is unclear. CDR3 size: 16 residues. CDR1 is SGHRS and CDR2 is YFSETQ in the germline V gene. Between the trimmed V and J ends, which lost 1 base and 0 bases, there was a span of 13 bases. The CDR3 protein is CASSLRPNPLNTEAFF. CDR3 DNA: TGCGCCAGCAGCTTGAGGCCGAACCCCTTGAACACTGAAGCTTTCTTT.

V usage is TRBV20-1 and J usage is TRBJ2-5; no firm D call. V lost 7 bases, J lost 0 bases, and 9 bases lay in between. The germline CDR1 and CDR2 sequences are DFQATT and SNEGSKA (reference sequence). The CDR3 totals 12 residues. The CDR3 region is CSVKRYQETQYF. The CDR3 bases are TGCAGTGTGAAAAGGTACCAAGAGACCCAGTACTTC.

The genes are TRBV6-1 and TRBJ1-2; D gene uncertain. CDR3 length equals 13 residues. The V gene's germline CDR1 is MNHNS and CDR2 SASEGT. V shed 7 bases and J shed 7 bases, with 16 bases lying between them. The CDR3 protein is CASTPGPALGYTF. The CDR3 nucleotides are TGTGCCAGCACCCCGGGCCCAGCACTTGGCTACACCTTC.

The J gene is TRBJ2-1, the V gene TRBV9; 11 nucleotides match TRBD1. V shed 1 base, J shed 7 bases, and the junction held 7 bases outside the gene matches. The CDR3 consists of 16 residues. From germline, CDR1 is SGDLS and CDR2 YYNGEE. The CDR3 sequence: CASSVSQDRGPNEQFF. The CDR3 DNA is TGTGCCAGCAGCGTATCCCAGGACAGGGGGCCAAATGAGCAGTTCTTC.

This chain joins TRBV28 and TRBJ1-2; D may be TRBD1 (5 bases). The V and J ends lost 2 bases and 2 bases respectively, with 18 bases between them. The CDR3 sequence is 17 residues long. The germline gives CDR1 MDHEN, CDR2 SYDVKM. The CDR3 is CASSLGAGWGYNYGYTF. The CDR3 DNA reads TGTGCCAGCAGTTTAGGGGCGGGTTGGGGTTACAACTATGGCTACACCTTC.

The chain couples TRBV20-1 to TRBJ2-1, with TRBD2 matching over 13 bases. CDR3 size: 14 residues. Germline CDR1 DFQATT, CDR2 SNEGSKA (reference sequence). With 4 bases clipped from V and 5 bases from J, the junction kept 2 bases outside the gene matches. CDR3: CSATTSGGNNEQFF. The CDR3 DNA reads as TGCAGTGCTACGACTAGCGGGGGGAACAATGAGCAGTTCTTC.

At least ten counts were recorded for this clonotype. The chain couples TRBV7-2 to TRBJ2-2, with TRBD1 matching 7 bases. V was clipped by 1 base and J by 7 bases; unmatched bases: 12. The CDR3 consists of 17 residues. From germline, CDR1 is SGHTA and CDR2 FQGNSA. In DNA form, the CDR3 reads TGTGCCAGCAGCTTAGATGTCCCGGGACAGTATAACGGGGAGCTGTTTTTT. Amino acids: CASSLDVPGQYNGELFF.

This chain links TRBV18 with TRBJ1-4; D ambiguous. The CDR3 is 16 amino acids. Trimming removed 3 bases from V and 8 bases from J, with 19 bases in between. Germline lookup yields CDR1 KGHSH and CDR2 LQKENI. CDR3 region: CASSPETRAPGEKLFF. CDR3 DNA sequence: TGTGCCAGCTCACCCGAGACCCGGGCCCCGGGAGAAAAACTGTTTTTT.

DNA for the CDR3: TGTGCCATCAGAAGAGTCTATGGCTACACCTTC. This sequence encodes CAIRRVYGYTF. The chain employs TRBV10-3 and TRBJ1-2; D uncertain. The germline gives CDR1 ENHRY, CDR2 SYGVKD. The CDR3 consists of 11 residues. Trimming took off 6 bases at V and 4 bases at J, with 6 bases between the two ends.

Only a few counts were recorded for this clonotype. The chain couples TRBV7-9 to TRBJ1-2; D may be TRBD1 (5 bases). The CDR3 has 13 residues. Germline lookup yields CDR1 SEHNR and CDR2 FQNEAQ (reference sequence). The V end lost 4 bases, the J end lost 7 bases, and 13 bases lay between the germline ends. The CDR3 loop reads CASSSGGTIGYTF. The DNA of the CDR3 is TGTGCCAGCAGCTCCGGGGGGACGATTGGCTACACCTTC.

Only a few counts were recorded for this clonotype. The chain carries TRBV7-8 and TRBJ2-7; perhaps TRBD2 as D (5 bases). The CDR3 length is 13 residues. V gave up 3 bases and J gave up 6 bases, with 12 bases separating them. Germline CDR1 is SGHVS and CDR2 is FQNEAQ. The CDR3 is CASSFLYSGEQYV. DNA of the CDR3: TGTGCCAGCAGCTTCCTCTACAGCGGCGAGCAGTACGTC.

The J gene is TRBJ2-7, the V gene TRBV10-3; TRBD2 aligns across 7 bases. Unmatched junction bases numbered 8, after V lost 6 bases and J lost 3 bases. The CDR3 covers 14 residues. Germline CDR1 reads ENHRY; CDR2 reads SYGVKD. The CDR3 region has the DNA TGTGCCATCAGCGGGGAGGGAAGAATCTACGAGCAGTACGTC. It encodes CAISGEGRIYEQYV.

This chain's CDR3 is CASSITGVATEAFF. DNA of the CDR3: TGTGCCAGCAGCATAACGGGGGTGGCAACTGAAGCTTTCTTT. The chain couples TRBV6-5 to TRBJ1-1; a weak D match, TRBD1 (5 bases). With 6 bases removed from V and 5 bases from J, the gap between germline ends came to 16 bases. The length of the CDR3 is 14 residues. Germline loops: CDR1 MNHEY, CDR2 SVGAGI.

There are a few counts of this clonotype. The chain links TRBV6-1 to TRBJ2-7; D is undetermined. This CDR3 contains 13 residues. Germline CDR1 is MNHNS and CDR2 is SASEGT. Trimming took 0 bases from V and 4 from J, leaving 7 bases between them. CDR3 sequence (DNA): TGTGCCAGCAGTGAAGCGCATATTTACGAGCAGTACTTC. Protein: CASSEAHIYEQYF.

This clonotype has at least ten counts. DNA of the CDR3: TGTGCCAGCAGCATCTCGGACAGGCGATATTCTTCCACAGATACGCAGTATTTT. The encoded protein is CASSISDRRYSSTDTQYF. The chain has TRBV7-9 and TRBJ2-3; the match to TRBD1 covers 7 bases. The CDR3 is made up of 18 amino acids. Germline V lookup: CDR1 SEHNR, CDR2 FQNEAQ (reference sequence). With V trimmed by 5 bases and J by 2 bases, 16 bases remained unmatched.

The V call is TRBV20-1, the J call TRBJ1-1; D is unclear. This CDR3 has 12 residues. V was cut by 6 bases and J by 5 bases, with 13 bases left in between. Germline CDR1 and CDR2: DFQATT and SNEGSKA (reference sequence). The DNA of the CDR3 is TGCAGTGCACTACGCGGTAGTACTGAAGCTTTCTTT. Protein: CSALRGSTEAFF.

The sample holds a few counts of this clonotype. CDR3 DNA: TGTGCCAGCAGTGACGGAGGAAGGACGAGATATGAGCAGTTCTTC. Amino acid sequence: CASSDGGRTRYEQFF. The V and J genes are TRBV6-2 or TRBV6-3 and TRBJ2-1, with D possibly being TRBD2 (5 bases). This CDR3 is built from 15 residues. The V gene lost 5 bases and the J gene lost 8 bases, with 19 bases spanning the gap. CDR1 and CDR2 (germline): MNHEY, SVGEGT.